A selection of T cell receptor beta chains follows, all from one sample in a study of T cell responses to AZD1222 COVID-19 vaccine. Here immunoSEQ multiplex PCR was the method, and the copy in TCRdb shows in-frame clones only, minus some. Among roughly 170,000 clones listed, almost 90% were seen once. The starting material was peripheral blood, obtained on day 0 of AZD1222 vaccination. The receptors stem from an adult in good health. The CDR3 runs from the conserved cysteine through the conserved F or W. A D gene is named only where the DNA matches it firmly. Only part of the rows carry a size: once, few, many, or a class if the clone is expanded.

J gene: TRBJ1-2
clone size: -
D gene: -
V gene: TRBV13
CDR3 protein: CASSLGGGYGYTF
CDR3 DNA: TGTGCCAGCAGCTTAGGCGGCGGGTATGGCTACACCTTC

J gene: TRBJ2-7
clone size: once
D gene: -
V gene: TRBV11-2
CDR3 protein: CASSVVDSRSYEQYF
CDR3 DNA: TGTGCCAGCAGCGTGGTGGACAGCCGCTCCTACGAGCAGTACTTC

J gene: TRBJ2-3
clone size: once
D gene: TRBD2
V gene: TRBV9
CDR3 protein: CASSTGTSGDTQYF
CDR3 DNA: TGTGCCAGCAGCACCGGGACTAGCGGAGATACGCAGTATTTT

J gene: TRBJ1-1
clone size: -
D gene: -
V gene: TRBV6-5
CDR3 protein: CASSPTRGTEAFF
CDR3 DNA: TGTGCCAGCAGCCCAACTAGGGGCACTGAAGCTTTCTTT

J gene: TRBJ2-7
clone size: -
D gene: -
V gene: TRBV27
CDR3 protein: CASSLWASAEQYF
CDR3 DNA: TGTGCCAGCAGTTTATGGGCTAGCGCCGAGCAGTACTTC

J gene: TRBJ2-7
clone size: -
D gene: TRBD1
V gene: TRBV19
CDR3 protein: CASSIGQGIYEQYF
CDR3 DNA: TGTGCCAGTAGTATCGGACAGGGTATCTACGAGCAGTACTTC

J gene: TRBJ1-4
clone size: -
D gene: TRBD1
V gene: TRBV29-1
CDR3 protein: CSARGDGNEKLFF
CDR3 DNA: TGCAGCGCCAGGGGGGATGGAAATGAAAAACTGTTTTTT

J gene: TRBJ1-2
clone size: -
D gene: -
V gene: TRBV29-1
CDR3 protein: CSVVGGENYGYTF
CDR3 DNA: TGCAGCGTTGTTGGGGGGGAAAACTATGGCTACACCTTC

J gene: TRBJ2-7
clone size: -
D gene: TRBD2
V gene: TRBV13
CDR3 protein: CASSLATGGYEQYF
CDR3 DNA: TGTGCCAGCAGCTTAGCAACGGGAGGCTACGAGCAGTACTTC

J gene: TRBJ1-1
clone size: -
D gene: TRBD1
V gene: TRBV28
CDR3 protein: CASSLGTGTFNTEAFF
CDR3 DNA: TGTGCCAGCAGTTTGGGGACAGGGACTTTTAACACTGAAGCTTTCTTT

J gene: TRBJ1-1
clone size: -
D gene: -
V gene: TRBV28
CDR3 protein: CASTRQQNTEAFF
CDR3 DNA: TGTGCCAGCACAAGACAGCAGAACACTGAAGCTTTCTTT

J gene: TRBJ2-1
clone size: -
D gene: -
V gene: TRBV7-2
CDR3 protein: CASSLAVSSYNEQFF
CDR3 DNA: TGTGCCAGCAGCTTAGCGGTAAGCTCCTACAATGAGCAGTTCTTC

J gene: TRBJ2-1
clone size: -
D gene: -
V gene: TRBV28
CDR3 protein: CASSRGPAYNEQFF
CDR3 DNA: TGTGCCAGCAGCCGGGGGCCAGCTTACAATGAGCAGTTCTTC

J gene: TRBJ2-3
clone size: -
D gene: -
V gene: TRBV24-1
CDR3 protein: CATSGTVDTQYF
CDR3 DNA: TGTGCCACCAGTGGAACAGTTGATACGCAGTATTTT

J gene: TRBJ2-5
clone size: -
D gene: -
V gene: TRBV7-9
CDR3 protein: CASSLVSEETQYF
CDR3 DNA: TGTGCCAGCAGCTTAGTCTCAGAAGAGACCCAGTACTTC

J gene: TRBJ2-3
clone size: -
D gene: -
V gene: TRBV6-1
CDR3 protein: CASSQTVAGDTQYF
CDR3 DNA: TGTGCCAGCAGCCAGACGGTTGCAGGAGATACGCAGTATTTT

J gene: TRBJ1-5
clone size: few
D gene: -
V gene: TRBV3-1/TRBV3-2
CDR3 protein: CASSQEGVGQPQHF
CDR3 DNA: TGTGCCAGCAGCCAAGAGGGAGTAGGGCAGCCCCAGCATTTT

J gene: TRBJ2-5
clone size: -
D gene: TRBD2
V gene: TRBV9
CDR3 protein: CASSPGLAGIGETQYF
CDR3 DNA: TGTGCCAGCAGCCCGGGGCTAGCGGGAATTGGGGAGACCCAGTACTTC

J gene: TRBJ2-7
clone size: -
D gene: TRBD1
V gene: TRBV27
CDR3 protein: CASRTGGGYEQYF
CDR3 DNA: TGTGCCAGCAGAACAGGGGGCGGATACGAGCAGTACTTC

J gene: TRBJ1-5
clone size: -
D gene: -
V gene: TRBV21-1
CDR3 protein: CASRDAGMGQPQHF
CDR3 DNA: TGTGCCAGCAGAGATGCAGGGATGGGTCAGCCCCAGCATTTT

J gene: TRBJ1-2
clone size: -
D gene: TRBD1
V gene: TRBV28
CDR3 protein: CASSVGYRGQGYGYTF
CDR3 DNA: TGTGCCAGCAGCGTGGGATACAGGGGGCAGGGCTATGGCTACACCTTC

J gene: TRBJ1-3
clone size: -
D gene: -
V gene: TRBV19
CDR3 protein: CASSLLTNSGNTIYF
CDR3 DNA: TGTGCCAGTAGCCTACTCACCAACTCTGGAAACACCATATATTTT

J gene: TRBJ2-7
clone size: -
D gene: TRBD2
V gene: TRBV9
CDR3 protein: CASSATSGSYEQYF
CDR3 DNA: TGTGCCAGCAGCGCAACTAGCGGCTCCTACGAGCAGTACTTC

J gene: TRBJ2-1
clone size: -
D gene: -
V gene: TRBV29-1
CDR3 protein: CSVEDHRGAIYNEQFF
CDR3 DNA: TGCAGCGTTGAAGATCATCGCGGGGCGATTTACAATGAGCAGTTCTTC

J gene: TRBJ1-3
clone size: -
D gene: TRBD1
V gene: TRBV18
CDR3 protein: CASSSGQDPLGNTIYF
CDR3 DNA: TGTGCCAGCTCTTCTGGACAGGACCCTCTGGGAAACACCATATATTTT

J gene: TRBJ1-2
clone size: -
D gene: TRBD1
V gene: TRBV29-1
CDR3 protein: CSTKVGGFGYTF
CDR3 DNA: TGCAGCACAAAAGTAGGGGGCTTTGGCTACACCTTC

J gene: TRBJ1-1
clone size: -
D gene: TRBD1
V gene: TRBV30
CDR3 protein: CAWSVGTGRSTEAFF
CDR3 DNA: TGTGCCTGGAGTGTAGGGACAGGGCGGAGCACTGAAGCTTTCTTT

J gene: TRBJ2-7
clone size: -
D gene: TRBD2
V gene: TRBV5-4
CDR3 protein: CASSFGGGAYERQYF
CDR3 DNA: TGTGCCAGCAGCTTCGGCGGGGGGGCCTACGAGCGGCAGTACTTC

J gene: TRBJ1-6
clone size: -
D gene: TRBD1
V gene: TRBV10-3
CDR3 protein: CAISLGQANSPLHF
CDR3 DNA: TGTGCCATCAGCCTAGGACAGGCGAATTCACCCCTCCACTTT

J gene: TRBJ1-3
clone size: few
D gene: TRBD1
V gene: TRBV6-1
CDR3 protein: CASSEVPTGRDNTIYF
CDR3 DNA: TGTGCCAGCAGTGAAGTTCCGACAGGGAGAGATAACACCATATATTTT

J gene: TRBJ1-6
clone size: -
D gene: -
V gene: TRBV30
CDR3 protein: CAWTGEGVSPLHF
CDR3 DNA: TGTGCCTGGACAGGGGAGGGTGTTTCACCCCTCCACTTT

J gene: TRBJ1-4
clone size: -
D gene: -
V gene: TRBV7-8
CDR3 protein: CASSLAYGGAPFTSTNEKLFF
CDR3 DNA: TGTGCCAGCAGCTTAGCGTACGGGGGCGCCCCATTTACCTCAACTAATGAAAAACTGTTTTTT

J gene: TRBJ1-1
clone size: -
D gene: -
V gene: TRBV7-8
CDR3 protein: CASSLGMNTEAFF
CDR3 DNA: TGTGCCAGCAGCTTAGGGATGAACACTGAAGCTTTCTTT

J gene: TRBJ1-1
clone size: -
D gene: TRBD1
V gene: TRBV7-6
CDR3 protein: CASSSQTGVNTEAFF
CDR3 DNA: TGTGCCAGCAGCTCCCAGACAGGGGTGAACACTGAAGCTTTCTTT

J gene: TRBJ1-1
clone size: once
D gene: -
V gene: TRBV28
CDR3 protein: CASSFPTLNTEAFF
CDR3 DNA: TGTGCCAGCAGTTTCCCAACCCTGAACACTGAAGCTTTCTTT

J gene: TRBJ2-1
clone size: -
D gene: TRBD1
V gene: TRBV6-5
CDR3 protein: CASSYAQGDSHNEQFF
CDR3 DNA: TGTGCCAGCAGTTATGCACAGGGGGATTCACACAATGAGCAGTTCTTC

J gene: TRBJ2-2
clone size: once
D gene: -
V gene: TRBV7-2
CDR3 protein: CAKNSGNTGELFF
CDR3 DNA: TGTGCGAAGAATAGCGGGAACACCGGGGAGCTGTTTTTT

J gene: TRBJ1-3
clone size: -
D gene: -
V gene: TRBV14
CDR3 protein: CASSQGHNTIYF
CDR3 DNA: TGTGCCAGCAGCCAAGGTCACAACACCATATATTTT

J gene: TRBJ1-1
clone size: -
D gene: -
V gene: TRBV29-1
CDR3 protein: CSVDPGRGNTEAFF
CDR3 DNA: TGCAGCGTTGACCCGGGGCGCGGGAACACTGAAGCTTTCTTT

J gene: TRBJ2-7
clone size: -
D gene: TRBD1
V gene: TRBV6-6
CDR3 protein: CASSPLAQGAYEQYF
CDR3 DNA: TGTGCCAGCAGTCCCCTTGCACAGGGGGCTTACGAGCAGTACTTC

J gene: TRBJ2-7
clone size: -
D gene: TRBD2
V gene: TRBV9
CDR3 protein: CASSPNSGSAVEKYF
CDR3 DNA: TGTGCCAGCAGCCCGAATAGCGGGAGCGCGGTCGAAAAGTACTTC

J gene: TRBJ2-1
clone size: -
D gene: TRBD1
V gene: TRBV7-8
CDR3 protein: CASSLIQGARGNEQFF
CDR3 DNA: TGTGCCAGCAGCTTAATACAGGGGGCGCGAGGGAATGAGCAGTTCTTC

J gene: TRBJ2-1
clone size: -
D gene: -
V gene: TRBV20-1
CDR3 protein: CSAPQWDEQFF
CDR3 DNA: TGCAGTGCGCCACAGTGGGATGAGCAGTTCTTC

J gene: TRBJ1-1
clone size: -
D gene: -
V gene: TRBV28
CDR3 protein: CASSLWLGNTEAFF
CDR3 DNA: TGTGCCAGCAGTTTATGGCTGGGGAACACTGAAGCTTTCTTT

J gene: TRBJ2-7
clone size: -
D gene: -
V gene: TRBV5-5
CDR3 protein: CASSLASGEQYF
CDR3 DNA: TGTGCCAGCAGCTTGGCGTCTGGCGAGCAGTACTTC

J gene: TRBJ1-2
clone size: -
D gene: -
V gene: TRBV6-5
CDR3 protein: CASRGDSGYTF
CDR3 DNA: TGTGCCAGCAGGGGGGACTCGGGCTACACCTTC

J gene: TRBJ2-3
clone size: -
D gene: -
V gene: TRBV3-1/TRBV3-2
CDR3 protein: CASSQEIEGADTQYF
CDR3 DNA: TGTGCCAGCAGCCAAGAAATAGAAGGGGCAGATACGCAGTATTTT

J gene: TRBJ1-2
clone size: -
D gene: -
V gene: TRBV18
CDR3 protein: CASSPQPDNYGYTF
CDR3 DNA: TGTGCCAGCTCACCACAACCGGATAACTATGGCTACACCTTC

J gene: TRBJ1-5
clone size: -
D gene: -
V gene: TRBV7-8
CDR3 protein: CASSLGGSLEPQHF
CDR3 DNA: TGTGCCAGCAGCTTAGGTGGGAGCCTGGAGCCCCAGCATTTT

J gene: TRBJ1-6
clone size: -
D gene: -
V gene: TRBV5-6
CDR3 protein: CASSLRELYNSPLHF
CDR3 DNA: TGTGCCAGCAGCTTGAGAGAGCTCTATAATTCACCCCTCCACTTT

J gene: TRBJ1-5
clone size: -
D gene: -
V gene: TRBV6-1
CDR3 protein: CASSEKYGDTSNQPQHF
CDR3 DNA: TGTGCCAGCAGTGAAAAGTACGGGGACACTAGCAATCAGCCCCAGCATTTT

J gene: TRBJ1-1
clone size: -
D gene: -
V gene: TRBV10-3
CDR3 protein: CAISAENTEAFF
CDR3 DNA: TGTGCCATCAGTGCGGAGAACACTGAAGCTTTCTTT